Listed below are T cell receptor beta chains from one sample, sequenced in a study of siplizumab effects on memory and regulatory T cells. Generated by immunoSEQ multiplex PCR, the TCRdb table keeps only in-frame clones and is missing some. Of about 94,000 clones in the sample, roughly 94% were seen once. The specimen was non-Treg CD4+ T cells sorted from blood. These receptors were obtained from a human donor in good health. CDR3s include the opening cysteine and the closing phenylalanine or tryptophan. The order of the fields is D gene, clone size, V gene, J gene, CDR3 DNA, CDR3 protein. The D gene is left open where the match is weak. For some rows the clone size is stated as once, few or many, or as a class when expanded; others skip it.

>TRBD1|NA|TRBV25-1|TRBJ1-4
TGTGCCAGCAGAGGGTCAGGGGGAAGTAATGAAAAACTGTTTTTT
CASRGSGGSNEKLFF
>NA|NA|TRBV21-1|TRBJ1-5
TGTGCCAGCAGCTCGCCCTCTACAGGGGGCAATCAGCCCCAGCATTTT
CASSSPSTGGNQPQHF
>TRBD2|NA|TRBV4-2|TRBJ2-5
TGTGCCAGCAGCCAAGATGGGGGACTAGCGGGACCGCAAGAGACCCAGTACTTC
CASSQDGGLAGPQETQYF
>NA|NA|TRBV6-1|TRBJ1-2
TGTGCCAGCAGTGCCTCGGGTCGACGTAACGGCTACACCTTC
CASSASGRRNGYTF
>NA|NA|TRBV6-6|TRBJ2-3
TGTGCCAGCAGTGACGAACGCAGCACAGATACGCAGTATTTT
CASSDERSTDTQYF
>NA|NA|TRBV27|TRBJ2-3
NA
CASSTSTGVDTQYF
>NA|NA|TRBV6-6|TRBJ2-7
TGTGCCAGCAGGGACAGTTCCCAGCACCTCGGTGGCGAGCAGTACTTC
CASRDSSQHLGGEQYF
>TRBD1|once|TRBV7-2|TRBJ1-3
TGTGCCAGCGGCTCGGGACAGGCCTTCCGGGGAAACACCATATATTTT
CASGSGQAFRGNTIYF
>TRBD1|NA|TRBV6-6|TRBJ1-4
TGTGCCAGCACCGAGGGACAGCTCGGGGAAAAACTGTTTTTT
CASTEGQLGEKLFF
>NA|NA|TRBV6-1|TRBJ1-5
TGTGCCAGCAGTGAAGTGGGGGCTGCTCGGCCCCAGCATTTT
CASSEVGAARPQHF
>NA|NA|TRBV19|TRBJ2-7
TGTGCCAGTAGCATCTCCAACCTCCCCGGGGACGAGCAGTACTTC
CASSISNLPGDEQYF
>NA|NA|TRBV6-5|TRBJ1-2
TGTGCCAGCAGTCTCCGGGACGGCAGGGAGGGCTACACCTTC
CASSLRDGREGYTF
>NA|once|TRBV5-1|TRBJ1-4
TGCGCCAGCAGCTTGGACAATCCAACTAATGAAAAACTGTTTTTT
CASSLDNPTNEKLFF
>NA|NA|TRBV30|TRBJ2-3
TGTGCCTGGATTGGGAGTGGGGTTACGCAGTATTTT
CAWIGSGVTQYF
>NA|NA|TRBV4-2|TRBJ2-5
TGTGCCAGCAGCCTATCATCCAGCGGGCGCATCCAAGAGACCCAGTACTTC
CASSLSSSGRIQETQYF
>TRBD1|NA|TRBV4-1|TRBJ2-1
TGCGCCAGCAGCCAAGTTAGGGGAACAGGGGGCTCCTACAATGAGCAGTTCTTC
CASSQVRGTGGSYNEQFF
>NA|NA|TRBV5-1|TRBJ1-3
TGCGCCAGCAGCTTGGAGGGCTCCTCTGGAAACACCATATATTTT
CASSLEGSSGNTIYF
>TRBD2|NA|TRBV5-1|TRBJ2-3
TGCGCCAGCAGCTTTAGCGGGAGGGCCACAGATACGCAGTATTTT
CASSFSGRATDTQYF
>NA|NA|TRBV19|TRBJ2-7
TGTGCCAGTAGTATAGGTGAGCACAGGGTTTACGAGCAGTACTTC
CASSIGEHRVYEQYF
>NA|NA|TRBV5-4|TRBJ2-2
TGTGCCAGCACACTGGGGGGCGGGCCCGACACCGGGGAGCTGTTTTTT
CASTLGGGPDTGELFF
>NA|NA|TRBV10-3|TRBJ2-5
TGTGCCATCAGTGAATTGGGTGGCGAGACCCAGTACTTC
CAISELGGETQYF
>TRBD2|NA|TRBV7-8|TRBJ2-5
TGTGCCAGCAGCTTAGCGGGGACTAGTTATTCGGAGACCCAGTACTTC
CASSLAGTSYSETQYF
>NA|NA|TRBV29-1|TRBJ2-3
TGCAGCGTTGAAGCCGGGGGAGGTCCAGATACGCAGTATTTT
CSVEAGGGPDTQYF
>NA|NA|TRBV30|TRBJ2-2
TGTGCCTGGAGGGCGACAGGGAACACCGGGGAGCTGTTTTTT
CAWRATGNTGELFF
>NA|NA|TRBV4-3|TRBJ1-2
TGCGCCAGCAGCCAAGATCGGATACGGGAAACCTTC
CASSQDRIRETF
>TRBD1|NA|TRBV5-1|TRBJ1-2
TGCGCCACCACTACAGGGGCTGGTAACTATGGCTACACCTTC
CATTTGAGNYGYTF
>TRBD1|NA|TRBV4-1|TRBJ2-1
TGCGCCAGCAGCCAAGTGTTGGGGACAGGGCGAAATGAGCAGTTCTTC
CASSQVLGTGRNEQFF
>NA|NA|TRBV11-2|TRBJ1-1
TGTGCCAGCAGCCTAGGGGGGGAAGCTTTCTTT
CASSLGGEAFF
>NA|NA|TRBV19|TRBJ1-5
TGTGCCAGTAGTAGCAGGGGAGGCAATCAGCCCCAGCATTTT
CASSSRGGNQPQHF
>NA|NA|TRBV19|TRBJ2-3
TGTGCCAGTAGTATAGGGTTGGCGGGAACCCGCACAGATACGCAGTATTTT
CASSIGLAGTRTDTQYF
>TRBD1|NA|TRBV5-1|TRBJ2-5
TGCGCCAGCAGCCGGACAGGGGAAGAGACCCAGTACTTC
CASSRTGEETQYF
>NA|NA|TRBV18|TRBJ2-3
TGTGCCAGCTCACAAGCGACAGGCCCCGGGGATACGCAGTATTTT
CASSQATGPGDTQYF
>TRBD1|NA|TRBV10-2|TRBJ1-5
TGCGCCAGCAAAGGACAGGGCAATCAGCCCCAGCATTTT
CASKGQGNQPQHF
>TRBD2|NA|TRBV5-4|TRBJ2-1
TGTGCCAGCAGCCGGACTAGCGGGGGTCTCTATGAGCAGTTCTTC
CASSRTSGGLYEQFF
>TRBD1|NA|TRBV13|TRBJ2-1
TGTGCCAGCAGCTTGGACAGGGCTGAGCAGTTCTTC
CASSLDRAEQFF
>TRBD1|NA|TRBV9|TRBJ1-1
TGTGCCAGCAGCCGAACAGGGGTGGGGAACACTGAAGCTTTCTTT
CASSRTGVGNTEAFF
>NA|NA|TRBV11-3|TRBJ2-7
TGTGCCAGCAGCCCAGCAGGGTGGGGCTACGAGCAGTACTTC
CASSPAGWGYEQYF
>NA|NA|TRBV11-3|TRBJ1-1
TGTGCCAGCAGCTCCCGGAGGAACACTGAAGCTTTCTTT
CASSSRRNTEAFF
>NA|NA|TRBV2|TRBJ1-6
TGTGCCAGCAGTCAAAAAAGCTCCTATAATTCACCCCTCCACTTT
CASSQKSSYNSPLHF
>NA|NA|TRBV29-1|TRBJ2-7
TGCAGCGTTCACTACTCCTACGAGCAGTACTTC
CSVHYSYEQYF
>NA|NA|TRBV19|TRBJ2-2
TGTGCCAGTAGTCTTGGGACAAACACCGGGGAGCTGTTTTTT
CASSLGTNTGELFF
>NA|NA|TRBV5-1|TRBJ2-1
TGCGCCAGCAGCTTGGCTACCAGCGGGCCCTACAATGAGCAGTTCTTC
CASSLATSGPYNEQFF
>NA|NA|TRBV11-3|TRBJ2-5
TGTGCCAGCAGCTTAGCCCGAGTTCTTCAAGAGACCCAGTACTTC
CASSLARVLQETQYF
>NA|NA|TRBV10-2|TRBJ1-1
TGCGCCAGCAGTGAGATGGGCGAAACTGAAGCTTTCTTT
CASSEMGETEAFF
>NA|NA|TRBV5-6|TRBJ2-3
TGTGCCAGCAGCCCGGAGCCCAGCACAGATACGCAGTATTTT
CASSPEPSTDTQYF
>TRBD1|NA|TRBV7-2|TRBJ2-7
TGTGCCAGCAGCACAAACAGGGGAGTCTACGAGCAGTACTTC
CASSTNRGVYEQYF
>NA|NA|TRBV5-5|TRBJ1-1
TGTGCCAGCAGCTTGCGGGGCGAGGGCACTGAAGCTTTCTTT
CASSLRGEGTEAFF
>NA|once|TRBV10-3|TRBJ2-3
TGTGCCATCAGTGACATAGATACGCAGTATTTT
CAISDIDTQYF
>TRBD2|NA|TRBV18|TRBJ2-7
TGTGCCAGCTCACTTCGACTAGCGGGAGCGGTGCAGTACTTC
CASSLRLAGAVQYF
>TRBD2|NA|TRBV30|TRBJ2-5
TGTGCCGGAGGGCTAGCGGGAGCCCAGTACTTC
CAGGLAGAQYF
>NA|NA|TRBV5-8|TRBJ2-1
TGTGCCAGCATGTTTGGGGGGGCTCAGGAGCAGTTCTTC
CASMFGGAQEQFF
>NA|few|TRBV5-6|TRBJ1-1
TGTGCCAGCAGCGGTACCGGGCCTAGTTTGACTGAAGCTTTCTTT
CASSGTGPSLTEAFF
>TRBD1|few|TRBV7-2|TRBJ1-2
TGTGCCAGCAGGAGGACAGGGACCGACGGCTACACCTTC
CASRRTGTDGYTF
>NA|NA|TRBV10-3|TRBJ2-3
TGTGCCATACGCAGTAGCACAGATACGCAGTATTTT
CAIRSSTDTQYF